Detailed here is one TCR beta chain. Its antigen is as yet unknown. This sample was taken from a study of CD8 T cells in ankylosing spondylitis. V lost 1 base and J 7 bases, leaving 12 bases between the germline ends. Per the germline V gene, CDR1 is SGHRS and CDR2 is YFSETQ. This CDR3 is 13 amino acids long. As the method for making TCR beta libraries, quantitative 5'-RACE with molecular barcodes was used. Using its own MiXCR run on the 5' RACE reads, TCRdb lists one record per CDR3 protein. The sample holds roughly 700,000 distinct CDR3 sequences, about 20% seen once. Whole-study findings and limits: Both synovial fluid and blood in reactive arthritis had previously been reported to carry some motif variants. A TCR beta motif of 8 or 9 highly homologous variants appeared characteristic of ankylosing spondylitis blood.

The sample comprised blood, either unsorted or a sorted T cell fraction (not recorded which). The receptor was isolated from a male donor with ankylosing spondylitis. The chain recombines TRBV5-1 with TRBJ2-7, with unresolved D. The CDR3 bases are TGCGCCAGCAGCTTGAGTGGTGGACGGGAGCAGTACTTC. Translation: CASSLSGGREQYF. Full variable domain (remainder filled in from reference TRBV5-1 and TRBJ2-7): KAGVTQTPRYLIKTRGQQVTLSCSPISGHRSVSWYQQTPGQGLQFLFEYFSETQRNKGNFPGRFSGRQFSNSRSEMNVSTLELGDSALYLCASSLSGGREQYFGPGTRLTVT.